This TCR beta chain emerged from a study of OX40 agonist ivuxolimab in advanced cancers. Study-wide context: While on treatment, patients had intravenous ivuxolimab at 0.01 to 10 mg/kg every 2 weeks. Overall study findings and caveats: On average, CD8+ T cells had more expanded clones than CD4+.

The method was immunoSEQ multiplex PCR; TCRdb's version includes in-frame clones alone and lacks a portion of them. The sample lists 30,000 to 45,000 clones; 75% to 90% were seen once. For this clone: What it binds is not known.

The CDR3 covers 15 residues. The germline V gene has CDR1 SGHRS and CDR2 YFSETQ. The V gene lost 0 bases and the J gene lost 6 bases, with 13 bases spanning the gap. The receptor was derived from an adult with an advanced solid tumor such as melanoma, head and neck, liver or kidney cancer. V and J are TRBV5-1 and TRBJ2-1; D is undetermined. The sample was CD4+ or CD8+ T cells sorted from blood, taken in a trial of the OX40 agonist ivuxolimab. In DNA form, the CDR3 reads TGCGCCAGCAGCTTGGGCGTGGCCTTGACCAATGAGCAGTTCTTC. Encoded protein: CASSLGVALTNEQFF. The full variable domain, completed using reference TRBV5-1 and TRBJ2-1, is KAGVTQTPRYLIKTRGQQVTLSCSPISGHRSVSWYQQTPGQGLQFLFEYFSETQRNKGNFPGRFSGRQFSNSRSEMNVSTLELGDSALYLCASSLGVALTNEQFFGPGTRLTVL.